The 12 T cell receptor beta chains presented below share a single source sample, sequenced in a study of blood T cell repertoires in COVID-19 (dated by TCRdb to about 2020). To prepare the library, the immunoSEQ multiplex PCR assay was applied. TCRdb limited this immuneACCESS table to in-frame rearrangements with V and J called. A share of clones is missing; checked studies link under half to unresolved V genes, and the rest is unexplained. The sample yields about 200,000 clones; roughly 87% were counted once. The ten largest clonotypes hold roughly 21% of the sample. The specimen was peripheral blood. The receptors were gathered from a man in his 60s with active or convalescent COVID-19.

V usage is TRBV6-5 and J usage is TRBJ1-6, with a possible D match to TRBD1 (5 bases). V lost 5 bases and J lost 7, with 12 bases in between. CDR1 and CDR2 (germline): MNHEY, SVGAGI. The CDR3 spans 14 residues. The CDR3 is CASSQMGPNSPLHF. The CDR3 DNA follows: TGTGCCAGCAGTCAGATGGGGCCAAATTCACCCCTCCACTTT.

The gene calls are TRBV19 and TRBJ1-1; 7 bases align to TRBD1. CDR3 size: 13 residues. J gave up 7 bases and V 6 bases, and 8 bases lay outside the gene matches. Per the germline V gene, CDR1 is LNHDA and CDR2 is SQIVND (reference sequence). The CDR3 protein is CASRTLQGNEAFF. The DNA for the CDR3 is TGTGCCAGTAGGACCCTACAGGGGAATGAAGCTTTCTTT.

J is TRBJ1-4 and V is TRBV6-5; a possible D gene is TRBD1 (6 bases). The CDR3 has 14 residues. The V end was cut by 7 bases, the J end by 13 bases, with 22 bases between. Looked up from germline, CDR1 is MNHEY and CDR2 is SVGAGI. The CDR3 spells CASTLRAGVSGLFF. In DNA, the CDR3 is TGTGCCAGCACCCTTCGGGCAGGGGTGAGTGGACTGTTTTTT.

The chain carries TRBV10-3 and TRBJ2-5; TRBD1 might be the D (6 bases). The CDR3 has 17 amino acids. Germline V gene data show CDR1 as ENHRY and CDR2 as SYGVKD. Trimming pared 5 bases from V and 2 bases from J, leaving 21 bases between. The CDR3 nucleotides are TGTGCCATCAGTATACGTGGGACATCGGGTGAACAAGAGACCCAGTACTTC. Encoded protein: CAISIRGTSGEQETQYF.

The chain has TRBV24-1 and TRBJ1-1; 10 bases match TRBD1. The germline V gene encodes CDR1 KGHDR and CDR2 SFDVKD. CDR3 size: 14 residues. With 4 bases clipped from V and 4 bases from J, the junction kept 2 bases outside the gene matches. The CDR3 DNA follows: TGTGCCACCAGTGAGACAGGGGGCCTCACTGAAGCTTTCTTT. This gives the protein CATSETGGLTEAFF.

This chain joins TRBV29-1 and TRBJ2-3; 10 bases match TRBD2. The CDR3 extends over 14 amino acids. Germline lookup yields CDR1 SQVTM and CDR2 ANQGSEA. The J segment lost 4 bases and the V segment lost 6 bases, leaving 7 bases of the junction unmatched. The CDR3 is CSVRSGGAADTQYF. CDR3 nucleotide sequence: TGCAGCGTGAGGAGCGGGGGGGCCGCAGATACGCAGTATTTT.

Only one count was recorded for this clone. This chain uses TRBV5-4 with TRBJ2-7, with a possible D match to TRBD2 (6 bases). This CDR3 region has 14 residues. V was pared by 4 bases and J by 3 bases, with 14 bases between. The germline V gene encodes CDR1 SGHNT and CDR2 YYREEE (reference sequence). This CDR3 is CASSRGTEGYEQYF. CDR3 DNA: TGTGCCAGCAGCCGCGGGACGGAGGGCTACGAGCAGTACTTC.

In its sample, this clone was seen a few times. J is TRBJ1-4 and V is TRBV11-2, with 8 positions matching TRBD1. Germline CDR1 is SGHAT and CDR2 is FQNNGV. This CDR3 has 16 residues. With V trimmed by 4 bases and J by 8 bases, 12 bases remained unmatched. The CDR3 DNA reads as TGTGCCAGCAGCTCCCTCACAGGGGGAATTCGGGAAAAACTGTTTTTT. It codes for CASSSLTGGIREKLFF.

The CDR3 region is CASGLEGRDSPLHF. DNA of the CDR3: TGTGCCAGCGGTTTAGAAGGGCGGGATTCACCCCTCCACTTT. V gene TRBV2 combines with J gene TRBJ1-6; no clear D. Trimming removed 8 bases from V and 8 bases from J, with 16 bases in between. The CDR3 totals 14 residues. Germline V gene data show CDR1 as SNHLY and CDR2 as FYNNEI.

The V gene is TRBV25-1, the J gene TRBJ2-1, with D perhaps TRBD2 (5 bases). V lost 2 bases to trimming and J lost 7 bases, with 12 bases between them. Looked up from germline, CDR1 is MGHDK and CDR2 is SYGVNS. The CDR3 is 14 amino acids. Written as DNA, the CDR3 is TGTGCCAGCAGTGAAGAGGGATCGGGGAATGAGCAGTTCTTC. This codes for CASSEEGSGNEQFF.

The V and J genes are TRBV2 and TRBJ1-6; D ambiguous. V gave up 0 bases and J gave up 8 bases, with 8 bases separating them. The CDR3 sequence is 14 residues long. Germline CDR1 SNHLY, CDR2 FYNNEI. The CDR3 DNA is TGTGCCAGCAGTGAAGCGGTGGGAGATTCACCCCTCCACTTT. This codes for CASSEAVGDSPLHF. Using reference TRBV2 and TRBJ1-6 for the parts outside the CDR3, the full variable domain is EPEVTQTPSHQVTQMGQEVILRCVPISNHLYFYWYRQILGQKVEFLVSFYNNEISEKSEIFDDQFSVERPDGSNFTLKIRSTKLEDSAMYFCASSEAVGDSPLHFGNGTRLTVT.

J is TRBJ1-6 and V is TRBV19; tentatively, D is TRBD1 (6 bases). Looked up from germline, CDR1 is LNHDA and CDR2 is SQIVND (reference sequence). Trimming pared 5 bases from V and 5 bases from J, leaving 10 bases between. CDR3 length: 14 residues. CDR3 sequence (DNA): TGTGCCAGTAGTCCTCAGGGGAATAATTCACCCCTCCACTTT. Translating it yields CASSPQGNNSPLHF.